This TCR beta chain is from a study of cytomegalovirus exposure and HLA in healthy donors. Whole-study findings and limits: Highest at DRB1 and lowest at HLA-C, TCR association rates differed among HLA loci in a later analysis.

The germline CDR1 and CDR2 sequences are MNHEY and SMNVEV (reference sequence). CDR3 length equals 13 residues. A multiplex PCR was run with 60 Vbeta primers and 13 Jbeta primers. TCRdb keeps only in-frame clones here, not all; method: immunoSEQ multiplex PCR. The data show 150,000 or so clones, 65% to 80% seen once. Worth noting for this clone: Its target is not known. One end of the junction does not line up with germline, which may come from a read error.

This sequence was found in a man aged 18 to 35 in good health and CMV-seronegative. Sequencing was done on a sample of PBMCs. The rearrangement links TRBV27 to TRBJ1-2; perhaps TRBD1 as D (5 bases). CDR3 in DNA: TGTGCCGGCAGTCTGACAGCTAACTATGGCTACACCTTC. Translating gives CAGSLTANYGYTF.